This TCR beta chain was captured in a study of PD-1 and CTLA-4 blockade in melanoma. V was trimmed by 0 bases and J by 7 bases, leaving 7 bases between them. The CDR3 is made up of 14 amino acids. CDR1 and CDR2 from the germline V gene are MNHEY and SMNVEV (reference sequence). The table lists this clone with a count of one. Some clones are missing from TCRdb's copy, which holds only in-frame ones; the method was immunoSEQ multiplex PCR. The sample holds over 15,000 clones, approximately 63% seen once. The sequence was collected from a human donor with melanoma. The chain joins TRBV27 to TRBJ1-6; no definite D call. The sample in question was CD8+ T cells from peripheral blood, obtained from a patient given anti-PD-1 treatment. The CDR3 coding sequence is TGTGCCAGCAGTTTATCCCACCGAAATTCACCCCTCCACTTT. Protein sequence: CASSLSHRNSPLHF.